These 7 T cell receptor beta chains originate from one sample sequenced in a study of cytomegalovirus exposure and HLA in healthy donors. Vbeta (60) and Jbeta (13) primers were used in the PCR. The protocol was immunoSEQ multiplex PCR, while the TCRdb copy is restricted to in-frame clones and leaves out a portion. The table records under 150,000 clones, 82% of them present only once. Sequencing input: PBMCs. The source is a woman younger than 35 in good health and CMV-seronegative.

V is TRBV6-1 and J is TRBJ1-2; 7 bases are shared with TRBD1. Per the germline V gene, CDR1 is MNHNS and CDR2 is SASEGT. J lost 0 bases, V lost 1 base, and 8 bases had no gene match. The CDR3 totals 17 residues. CDR3 nucleotide sequence: TGTGCCAGCAGTGAAGTGTATGGGGACAGAGCTAACTATGGCTACACCTTC. Its protein product is CASSEVYGDRANYGYTF.

V and J are TRBV5-1 and TRBJ1-2; D call uncertain. Looked up from germline, CDR1 is SGHRS and CDR2 is YFSETQ. Trimming took 2 bases from V and 6 from J, leaving 14 bases between them. The CDR3 is 14 residues long. The CDR3 bases are TGCGCCAGCAGCTTACCGGGTAGTATCGATGGCTACACCTTC. Amino acid sequence: CASSLPGSIDGYTF.

The chain uses TRBV2 and TRBJ2-3, with D possibly being TRBD2 (6 bases). The CDR3 extends over 11 amino acids. Trimming removed 8 bases at V and 4 bases at J, with 7 bases between. Germline V gene sequence: CDR1 SNHLY, CDR2 FYNNEI. The CDR3 loop reads CASGGADTQYF. The CDR3 DNA reads TGTGCCAGCGGAGGGGCAGATACGCAGTATTTT.

The chain is built from TRBV28 and TRBJ1-2; 12 bases agree with TRBD1. The CDR3 runs to 17 residues. CDR1 MDHEN and CDR2 SYDVKM come from the germline V gene. The junction had 17 bases not matched to a gene; V was cut back by 6 bases and J by 9 bases. CDR3 loop: CASSSSGTGGENARYTF. As DNA, the CDR3 is TGTGCCAGCAGCTCTTCCGGGACAGGGGGCGAGAATGCCCGCTACACCTTC.

This clone was observed a handful of times. The junction does not match germline at one end; this may be a read error. V gene TRBV11-2 combines with J gene TRBJ2-7; D might be TRBD1 (6 bases). Germline-derived CDR1 and CDR2 are SGHAT and FQNNGV. The CDR3 contains 13 residues. The CDR3 loop is CASSFQGQTIVAF. The CDR3 nucleotides are TGTGCCAGCAGCTTCCAGGGACAAACTATCGTGGCCTTC.

This chain joins TRBV28 and TRBJ2-5; the match to TRBD1 covers 9 bases. There are 15 residues in the CDR3. Germline loops: CDR1 MDHEN, CDR2 SYDVKM. Trimming took 3 bases from V and 2 from J; bases not matched to a gene: 4. CDR3 sequence: CASSFLGQGQETQYF. Written as DNA, the CDR3 is TGTGCCAGCAGTTTCCTGGGACAGGGTCAAGAGACCCAGTACTTC.

V gene TRBV11-2 combines with J gene TRBJ2-7; 7 bases fit TRBD1. CDR3 length equals 15 residues. J gave up 3 bases and V 6 bases, and 11 bases lay outside the gene matches. Germline loops: CDR1 SGHAT, CDR2 FQNNGV. This CDR3 reads CASSPTDRANYEQYF. CDR3 bases: TGTGCCAGCAGTCCTACCGACAGGGCAAACTACGAGCAGTACTTC.